The 31 T cell receptor beta chains below come from one sample, sequenced in a study of blood T cells in healthy people across ages. Primers used in a second PCR of roughly 6 to 11 cycles were a sample-barcoded 5' primer and a J-beta primer mix. TCRdb ran MiXCR on the 5' RACE reads and lists one entry per CDR3 protein. This sample yields about 400,000 distinct CDR3 sequences, of which about 55% are seen a single time; under 65% belongs to the top ten. The specimen sequenced was blood. These receptors came from a man aged 55 to 70 in good health.

This chain links TRBV27 with TRBJ2-1; D possibly uses TRBD1 or TRBD2 (5 bases each). The DNA end is a closer match to TRBJ2-7, so the J assignment may be wrong. CDR1 is MNHEY and CDR2 is SMNVEV in the germline V gene (reference sequence). The CDR3 runs 13 residues. CDR3 protein: CASSTGLRNEQYF. CDR3 coding DNA: TGTGCCAGCAGTACGGGGCTCCGGAATGAGCAGTACTTC.

This clonotype was picked up many times. This sequence joins TRBV20-1 and TRBJ2-5; no clear D. Trimming pared 3 bases from V and 3 bases from J, leaving 5 bases between. This CDR3 region has 11 residues. Per the germline V gene, CDR1 is DFQATT and CDR2 is SNEGSKA (reference sequence). The CDR3 loop reads CSASRKETQYF. The CDR3 bases are TGCAGTGCTAGTCGAAAAGAGACCCAGTACTTC.

This rearrangement joins TRBV3-1 to TRBJ2-5; D is perhaps TRBD2 (6 bases). This CDR3 has 14 amino acids. Germline assignment: CDR1 LGHDT and CDR2 YNNKEL (reference sequence). Trimming left V 4 bases short and J 5 bases short, with 14 bases between. This chain's CDR3 is CASSPLEGRETQYF. CDR3 in DNA: TGTGCCAGCAGCCCCTTGGAGGGGAGGGAGACCCAGTACTTC.

This rearrangement joins TRBV7-8 to TRBJ1-2; D not certain. CDR1 and CDR2 from the germline V gene are SGHVS and FQNEAQ. V lost 1 base, J lost 5 bases, and 5 bases lay in between. This CDR3 has 12 amino acids. CDR3: CASSLGAYGYTF. CDR3 sequence (DNA): TGTGCCAGCAGCTTAGGTGCTTATGGCTACACCTTC.

This clonotype appeared a few times. This chain connects TRBV29-1 to TRBJ2-5, with D uncertain. Germline values: CDR1 SQVTM, CDR2 ANQGSEA. The V gene lost 2 bases and the J gene lost 5 bases, with 6 bases spanning the gap. There are 11 residues in the CDR3. As DNA, the CDR3 is TGCAGCGTTGAAAGGCGGGAGACCCAGTACTTC. It is translated as CSVERRETQYF.

V usage is TRBV4-2 and J usage is TRBJ2-7; maybe TRBD1 (6 bases). Trimming shortened V by 0 bases and J by 6 bases, and 12 bases separated the two germline ends. CDR3 size: 14 residues. Germline-derived CDR1 and CDR2 are LGHNA and YNFKEQ. The CDR3 sequence: CASSQDSAGVEQYF. CDR3 nucleotides: TGTGCCAGCAGCCAAGATTCGGCAGGGGTCGAGCAGTACTTC.

This chain links TRBV20-1 with TRBJ2-7, with 7 bases that match TRBD2. Per germline, CDR1 DFQATT and CDR2 SNEGSKA (reference sequence). J was trimmed by 7 bases and V by 3 bases; bases with no gene match: 12. This CDR3 has 14 residues. CDR3 residues: CSARSSSGYNEQYF. The CDR3 nucleotides are TGCAGTGCTAGGTCGTCTAGCGGTTACAATGAGCAGTACTTC.

The chain recombines TRBV6-4 with TRBJ1-2, with D possibly being TRBD1 (6 bases). The CDR3 runs 14 residues. The V gene's germline CDR1 is MRHNA and CDR2 SNTAGT. Trimming shortened V by 2 bases and J by 3 bases, and 10 bases separated the two germline ends. CDR3 protein: CASSDQGRDYGYTF. CDR3 sequence (DNA): TGTGCCAGCAGTGACCAGGGGCGCGACTATGGCTACACCTTC.

This clonotype was counted only a few times. The chain employs TRBV28 and TRBJ1-6, with D uncertain. The V and J ends lost 2 bases and 9 bases respectively, with 5 bases between them. The length of the CDR3 is 12 residues. In germline, CDR1 is MDHEN, CDR2 SYDVKM. The CDR3 region is CASSLISSPLHF. The CDR3 bases are TGTGCCAGCAGTTTAATTAGTTCACCCCTCCACTTT.

There are many counts of this clonotype. The rearrangement links TRBV7-2 to TRBJ2-3; D not resolved. Looked up from germline, CDR1 is SGHTA and CDR2 is FQGNSA. The CDR3 runs 14 residues. V dropped 3 bases and J dropped 2 bases, with 9 bases sitting between them. The CDR3 here is CASSFRSITDTQYF. Written as DNA, the CDR3 is TGTGCCAGCAGCTTCCGGAGCATCACAGATACGCAGTATTTT.

The rearrangement links TRBV6-7 to TRBJ2-1, with D perhaps TRBD2 (7 bases). Being an ORF, TRBV6-7 has a function that is uncertain. The CDR3 sequence is 18 residues long. Trimming removed 4 bases from V and 8 bases from J, with 27 bases in between. Written as DNA, the CDR3 is TGTGCCAGCAGTTCCGCGGGGGCAACAGGCGTCCGTCAGGATGAGCAGTTCTTC. Its protein product is CASSSAGATGVRQDEQFF.

In the case of this clonotype: A read error may produce the germline difference seen at one junction end. J is TRBJ2-5 and V is TRBV20-1; 10 bases agree with TRBD2. CDR1 is DFQATT and CDR2 is SNEGSKA in the germline V gene (reference sequence). This CDR3 comprises 15 residues. The CDR3 here is CSTSPPGLARETQYF. The DNA of the CDR3 is TGCAGTACTAGCCCCCCGGGACTAGCGAGAGAGACCCAGTACTTC.

In its sample, this clonotype was seen a few times. This chain joins TRBV20-1 and TRBJ2-7, with a possible D match to TRBD2 (7 bases). Per germline, CDR1 DFQATT and CDR2 SNEGSKA (reference sequence). The ends were cut back, 6 bases at V and 3 bases at J, with 18 bases in the middle. There are 14 residues in the CDR3. This chain's CDR3 is CSANLAGAGYEQYF. CDR3 DNA sequence: TGCAGTGCCAACTTGGCGGGGGCGGGCTACGAGCAGTACTTC.

The chain recombines TRBV7-2 with TRBJ2-7; no definite D call. Germline-derived CDR1 and CDR2 are SGHTA and FQGNSA. The CDR3 extends over 15 amino acids. The ends were cut back, 4 bases at V and 4 bases at J, with 17 bases in the middle. CDR3 bases: TGTGCCAGCAGCTCGGGCCCAGGCGAATCATACGAGCAGTACTTC. Translating gives CASSSGPGESYEQYF.

This clonotype was counted only a few times. This sequence may be a read error, since a much larger clone differs from it by one base. This chain uses TRBV12-3 or TRBV12-4 with TRBJ2-3, with 7 bases aligning to TRBD2. The CDR3 spans 13 residues. V dropped 6 bases and J dropped 1; count of bases not matched to a gene: 1. The CDR3 region is CASSTSGTDTQYF. The CDR3 region has the DNA TGTGCCAGCAGCACTAGCGGCACAGATACGCAGTATTTT.

J is TRBJ1-2 and V is TRBV12-3 or TRBV12-4; D is perhaps TRBD1 (5 bases). This CDR3 comprises 14 residues. Between the trimmed V and J ends, which lost 3 bases and 6 bases, there was a span of 14 bases. This CDR3 is CASSFRDGGDGYTF. The CDR3, as DNA: TGTGCCAGCAGTTTTCGGGACGGGGGGGATGGCTACACCTTC.

Of note for this clonotype: A read error may produce the germline difference seen at one junction end. V gene TRBV5-5 combines with J gene TRBJ2-5; TRBD2 is a possible D gene (6 bases). This CDR3 has 13 residues. Germline-derived CDR1 and CDR2 are SGHKS and YYEKEE (reference sequence). The CDR3 nucleotides are TGTGCCCGCAGCCGCCCGGGGAGGGAGACCCAGTACTTC. Translation gives CARSRPGRETQYF.

The chain carries TRBV24-1 and TRBJ2-1; 12 bases agree with TRBD2. CDR1 is KGHDR, CDR2 SFDVKD, per germline. This CDR3 has 18 amino acids. Trimming removed 2 bases from V and 9 bases from J; junction bases left unmatched: 13. CDR3 sequence (DNA): TGTGCCACCAGTGATTCAGGCCTAGCGGGAGGGCTAATAGGTGAGCAGTTCTTC. Amino acid sequence: CATSDSGLAGGLIGEQFF.

The chain employs TRBV29-1 and TRBJ2-1; D call uncertain. Germline V gives CDR1 SQVTM, CDR2 ANQGSEA. The CDR3 covers 11 residues. V lost 7 bases and J 7 bases, leaving 11 bases between the germline ends. The DNA of the CDR3 is TGCAGCGGGGTCGAGTTGAATGAGCAGTTCTTC. This encodes CSGVELNEQFF.

This clonotype showed up just a few times. This chain uses TRBV9 with TRBJ1-2, with D unclear. CDR3 size: 14 residues. V dropped 0 bases and J dropped 7 bases, with 13 bases sitting between them. Germline V gene data show CDR1 as SGDLS and CDR2 as YYNGEE. The CDR3 region has the DNA TGTGCCAGCAGCGTAGATCACAGATCTGGTGGCTACACCTTC. Protein: CASSVDHRSGGYTF.

This clonotype was seen a handful of times. This may be a read error: a much more frequent sequence differs by one nucleotide. The V call is TRBV7-2, the J call TRBJ2-1; D perhaps matches TRBD1 (6 bases). Matching the DNA end better, TRBJ2-7 makes the J call doubtful. Germline CDR1 is SGHTA and CDR2 is FQGNSA. This CDR3 contains 15 residues. The CDR3, as DNA: TGTGCCAGCAGCTTAATGGGGGCCTCCTACAATGAGCAGTACTTC. Translation gives CASSLMGASYNEQYF.

The chain uses TRBV14 and TRBJ2-7; 9 nucleotides agree with TRBD2. The length of the CDR3 is 16 residues. J lost 0 bases, V lost 1 base, and 4 bases had no gene match. Germline V lookup: CDR1 SGHDN, CDR2 FVKESK. CDR3 DNA: TGTGCCAGCAGCCAAGGCAGCGGGGGGCCCTCCTACGAGCAGTACTTC. This translates into CASSQGSGGPSYEQYF. Full variable domain (rest looked up from reference TRBV14 and TRBJ2-7): EAGVTQFPSHSVIEKGQTVTLRCDPISGHDNLYWYRRVMGKEIKFLLHFVKESKQDESGMPNNRFLAERTGGTYSTLKVQPAELEDSGVYFCASSQGSGGPSYEQYFGPGTRLTVT.

This clonotype is a singleton in its sample. The chain links TRBV6-5 to TRBJ2-7, with 13 bases lining up with TRBD2. There are 15 residues in the CDR3. Germline V gene data show CDR1 as MNHEY and CDR2 as SVGAGI. Trimming at V came to 6 bases and at J to 7 bases, leaving 9 bases not matched to a gene. CDR3 coding DNA: TGTGCCAGCAGATTACTAGCGGGAGGGTTAAATGAGCAGTACTTC. This translates into CASRLLAGGLNEQYF.

The V gene is TRBV28, the J gene TRBJ2-7; 7 bases are a match to TRBD1. Trimming took 6 bases from V and 9 from J; bases not matched to a gene: 8. Per the germline V gene, CDR1 is MDHEN and CDR2 is SYDVKM. The CDR3 has 12 amino acids. The CDR3 sequence: CASSRDSGRQYF. CDR3 sequence (DNA): TGTGCCAGCAGCCGGGACAGCGGAAGGCAGTACTTC. Full variable domain (outside the CDR3, taken from reference TRBV28 and TRBJ2-7): DVKVTQSSRYLVKRTGEKVFLECVQDMDHENMFWYRQDPGLGLRLIYFSYDVKMKEKGDIPEGYSVSREKKERFSLILESASTNQTSMYLCASSRDSGRQYFGPGTRLTVT.

The chain carries TRBV7-9 and TRBJ2-4, with D possibly being TRBD1 or TRBD2 (5 bases each). Germline values: CDR1 SEHNR, CDR2 FQNEAQ (reference sequence). V was pared by 0 bases and J by 0 bases, with 12 bases between. The CDR3 length is 17 residues. The CDR3 DNA reads as TGTGCCAGCAGCTTAGCGTCGGGACGGCTAGCCAAAAACATTCAGTACTTC. Its translation: CASSLASGRLAKNIQYF. Using reference TRBV7-9 and TRBJ2-4 for the parts outside the CDR3, the full variable domain is DTGVSQNPRHKITKRGQNVTFRCDPISEHNRLYWYRQTLGQGPEFLTYFQNEAQLEKSRLLSDRFSAERPKGSFSTLEIQRTEQGDSAMYLCASSLASGRLAKNIQYFGAGTRLSVL.

The chain links TRBV20-1 to TRBJ1-5; 9 bases align to TRBD1. Germline V CDR1 and CDR2: DFQATT, SNEGSKA (reference sequence). Trimming took 0 bases from V and 7 from J; bases not matched to a gene: 7. The CDR3 runs to 15 residues. CDR3 loop: CSARDNRGPRQPQHF. In DNA, the CDR3 is TGCAGTGCTAGAGACAACAGGGGGCCTAGGCAGCCCCAGCATTTT.

The chain employs TRBV27 and TRBJ2-6; D tentatively reads TRBD1 or TRBD2 (6 bases each). Per the germline V gene, CDR1 is MNHEY and CDR2 is SMNVEV (reference sequence). The CDR3 loop spans 15 amino acids. The V end lost 7 bases, the J end lost 2 bases, and 12 bases lay between the germline ends. This CDR3 is CASNARGAGANVLTF. The DNA of the CDR3 is TGTGCCAGCAACGCGAGGGGGGCTGGGGCCAACGTCCTGACTTTC.

The rearrangement links TRBV7-6 to TRBJ2-7; TRBD2 matches 13 bases. Germline assignment: CDR1 SGHVS and CDR2 FNYEAQ. The CDR3 runs 16 residues. V was pared by 5 bases and J by 3 bases, with 7 bases of the junction left unmatched. CDR3 in amino acids: CASSPRLAGGLYEQYF. CDR3 bases: TGTGCCAGCAGCCCCAGACTAGCGGGAGGCCTCTACGAGCAGTACTTC. The variable domain in full, with the rest retrieved from reference TRBV7-6 and TRBJ2-7, is GAGVSQSPRYKVTKRGQDVALRCDPISGHVSLYWYRQALGQGPEFLTYFNYEAQQDKSGLPNDRFSAERPEGSISTLTIQRTEQRDSAMYRCASSPRLAGGLYEQYFGPGTRLTVT.

The chain recombines TRBV10-3 with TRBJ1-1; D not certain. The ends were cut back, 11 bases at V and 2 bases at J, with 9 bases in the middle. Germline V gene data show CDR1 as ENHRY and CDR2 as SYGVKD. The CDR3 has 11 amino acids. CDR3 in amino acids: CAAGTNTEAFF. DNA of the CDR3: TGTGCCGCCGGTACAAACACTGAAGCTTTCTTT.

V is TRBV3-1 and J is TRBJ1-5, with D tentatively TRBD1 (6 bases). CDR3 size: 13 residues. The germline V gene has CDR1 LGHDT and CDR2 YNNKEL (reference sequence). V dropped 8 bases and J dropped 4 bases, with 12 bases sitting between them. CDR3 protein: CASARGANQPQHF. The DNA of the CDR3 is TGTGCCAGCGCAAGGGGGGCGAATCAGCCCCAGCATTTT. The whole variable domain, remainder taken from reference TRBV3-1 and TRBJ1-5, is DTAVSQTPKYLVTQMGNDKSIKCEQNLGHDTMYWYKQDSKKFLKIMFSYNNKELIINETVPNRFSPKSPDKAHLNLHINSLELGDSAVYFCASARGANQPQHFGDGTRLSIL.

A word on this clonotype: A read error may be the cause here, since a much bigger clone is one base away. V gene TRBV20-1 combines with J gene TRBJ2-7, with a possible D match to TRBD1 (6 bases). Germline loops: CDR1 DFQATT, CDR2 SNEGSKA (reference sequence). This CDR3 has 13 residues. CDR3: CGATDRSPYEQYF. In nucleotides, the CDR3 is TGCGGTGCCACCGACAGGTCCCCCTACGAGCAGTACTTC.